Sequencing of this T cell receptor beta chain was carried out in a study of neoadjuvant anti-PD-1 for oral cavity cancer. Sequencing used immunoSEQ multiplex PCR; TCRdb keeps in-frame clones, though not all of them. The data contain about 13,000 clones, about 70% of them singletons. These oral cavity squamous cell carcinomas were HPV-negative and locally advanced. The CDR3 consists of 14 residues. The germline gives CDR1 SGDLS, CDR2 YYNGEE. J lost 5 bases, V lost 0 bases, and 0 bases had no gene match. The sample consisted of PBMCs, taken before nivolumab (anti-PD-1) treatment. The J gene is TRBJ2-3, the V gene TRBV9, with 10 bases lining up with TRBD1. The clonotype originates from a person between 40 and 85 years old with oral cavity squamous cell carcinoma. CDR3 in amino acids: CASSVGTGGDTQYF. The CDR3 nucleotides are TGTGCCAGCAGCGTAGGGACAGGGGGAGATACGCAGTATTTT.